This TCR beta chain originates from a study of OX40 agonist ivuxolimab in advanced cancers. General notes on the study: Ivuxolimab was a fully human IgG2 agonistic monoclonal antibody targeting the costimulatory receptor OX40 (CD134). Intravenous ivuxolimab was administered to patients every 2 weeks at six dose levels: 0.01, 0.1, 0.3, 1.5, 3 and 10 mg/kg. Among the roughly 52 dose-escalation patients, about 19 had hepatocellular carcinoma, approximately 15 melanoma, 9 renal cell carcinoma and 9 head and neck cancer. The dose-escalation cohort was 80% to 90% male with a mean age of about 65 years, ranging from about 23 to 85. Prior anti-PD-1, anti-PD-L1 or anti-CTLA-4 therapy was permitted, and checkpoint inhibitors had been received by about 37% of dose-escalation patients. Partial responses occurred in three dose-escalation patients: two with cutaneous melanoma and one with hepatocellular carcinoma. The point of sequencing TCRbeta in the periphery was to test whether ivuxolimab changed TCR sequence diversity and drove clonal T-cell expansion. The paper covers the monotherapy dose-escalation part of the phase I ivuxolimab trial, which included N ≈ 50 patients.

The germline V gene supplies CDR1 SGHTA and CDR2 FQGNSA. V is shortened by 3 bases, J by 6 bases, and the region joining them spans 12 bases. The CDR3, cysteine through phenylalanine, is 14 amino acids long. Only the CDR3 part of the read is kept: 42 bases, read in frame from the first base. Patients with a history of autoimmune disease or receiving systemic immunosuppression were excluded from the trial. Peripheral blood for TCR sequencing was collected from all dose cohorts at baseline, on cycle 4 day 1, and on cycle 7 day 1. The samples were drawn from a first-in-human, open-label, multicenter phase I dose-escalation trial of ivuxolimab. Adults with locally advanced or metastatic head and neck squamous cell, hepatocellular, melanoma or renal cell carcinoma were enrolled in the trial. Before TCR sequencing, CD4+ T cells and CD8+ T cells from peripheral blood were sorted into separate populations.

A word on this clone: This clone's antigen is unknown. It has no much larger one-base neighbor in the sample; base qualities were not kept.

Paper-wide results and their limitations: Partial responders in the 0.1-3.0 mg/kg groups had among the lowest normalized peripheral clonal expansion, especially among CD8+ T cells. After ivuxolimab, CD8+ T cells had more expanded clones than CD4+ T cells on average. At doses of 0.1 to 3.0 mg/kg, clonal expansion of both CD4+ and CD8+ blood T cells was observed from baseline to week 6. Which antigens the clonally expanded peripheral T cells were specific for was not determined. Low levels of normalized T-cell clonal expansion were also shown by some nonresponding patients.

Genomic DNA was extracted from sorted cells for sequencing of the TCRbeta CDR3 region. The immunoSEQ Assay was used to sequence the TCRbeta CDR3 regions. TCRdb re-hosts the immuneACCESS table, in-frame sequences only. Its copies lack some clones; in the studies checked, an unresolved V gene accounts for under half of them, and the cause for the rest is not known. This sample is represented by 120,000 or so clones; roughly 90% of them were singletons. 0.27% of the sample comes from the top ten. This clonotype was obtained from an adult with an advanced solid tumor such as melanoma, head and neck, liver or kidney cancer. The chain uses TRBV7-2 and TRBJ2-1; the D gene assignment is ambiguous. Specimen: CD4+ or CD8+ T cells sorted from blood, collected in a trial of the OX40 agonist ivuxolimab. CDR3 reads: CASSFRTGRNEQFF. The nucleotide sequence is TGTGCCAGCAGCTTCCGTACCGGCCGCAATGAGCAGTTCTTC.